This T cell receptor (beta chain) was obtained from a study of CD8 T cells in Susac syndrome. Germline CDR1 reads SGHDN; CDR2 reads FVKESK. The CDR3 runs to 17 residues. The V end lost 0 bases, the J end lost 0 bases, and 13 bases lay between the germline ends. The authors sequenced TCR beta from blood CD8+ and CD4+ T cells. Healthy donors constituted the controls, which were matched for age and sex. RNA was extracted with the RNeasy kit, and a quantity of about 0.45 to 1 ug was reverse transcribed using random hexamers. TCRdb ran MiXCR on the immunoSEQ multiplex PCR reads and lists one entry per CDR3 protein. The sample contains approximately 160,000 distinct CDR3 sequences, 90% to 95% of which appear only once.

This receptor was obtained from a human donor in good health. The J gene is TRBJ2-3, the V gene TRBV14; the D gene is possibly TRBD1 (5 bases). Sequencing used CD4+ T cells from PBMCs. CDR3 nucleotide sequence: TGTGCCAGCAGCCAAGATGGGGCGTTCTTAAGCACAGATACGCAGTATTTT. Its protein product is CASSQDGAFLSTDTQYF.